The T cell receptor (beta chain) under discussion was sequenced for a study of cytomegalovirus exposure and HLA in healthy donors. Primers included in the PCR were 60 Vbeta and 13 Jbeta primers. Using immunoSEQ multiplex PCR, the repertoire was profiled, and TCRdb retains in-frame clones only, with some absent. Among fewer than 250,000 clones, 81% were seen once, and the ten largest hold 1.5% to 2%. The CDR3 loop spans 15 amino acids. V was clipped by 0 bases and J by 0 bases; unmatched bases: 2. Germline CDR1 GTSNPN, CDR2 SVGIG (reference sequence). The TCR originated in a man in his late teens or twenties in good health and CMV-seronegative. Sequencing input: PBMCs. The chain combines TRBV30 with TRBJ2-5, with 9 bases aligning to TRBD1. In DNA form, the CDR3 reads TGTGCCTGGAGTGTCCGGGACAGGGACCAAGAGACCCAGTACTTC. It encodes CAWSVRDRDQETQYF.